What follows are 19 T cell receptor beta chains derived from one specimen sequenced in a study of blood T cell repertoires in COVID-19. The repertoire was sequenced with immunoSEQ multiplex PCR; TCRdb's copy has only in-frame clones and lacks some. The table has approximately 50,000 clones, 75% to 95% seen once. Sequenced sample: peripheral blood. The receptors originated from a man between 40 and 49 years old with acute or convalescent COVID-19.

V gene TRBV9 combines with J gene TRBJ2-2; 10 positions match TRBD2. The CDR3 loop spans 15 amino acids. V lost 0 bases and J lost 4; bases outside the gene matches: 0. Germline CDR1 SGDLS, CDR2 YYNGEE. The CDR3 reads CASSVGTSGTGELFF. CDR3 sequence (DNA): TGTGCCAGCAGCGTAGGGACTAGCGGCACCGGGGAGCTGTTTTTT.

The chain uses TRBV27 and TRBJ1-6, with 9 positions matching TRBD1. The V segment lost 5 bases and the J segment 10 bases; nucleotides outside the gene matches: 9. The CDR3 is 15 residues long. CDR1 is MNHEY, CDR2 SMNVEV, per germline (reference sequence). CDR3 sequence reads: CASSPRDRVWSPLHF. The CDR3 DNA follows: TGTGCCAGCAGTCCACGGGACAGGGTTTGGTCACCCCTCCACTTT.

The J gene is TRBJ2-3, the V gene TRBV4-1; 14 nucleotides align to TRBD2. The CDR3 consists of 18 residues. Trimming cost V 1 base and J 4 bases; bases outside gene matches: 7. CDR1 is MGHRA, CDR2 YSYEKL, per germline. CDR3 loop: CASSQGGTSGRIADTQYF. The CDR3 nucleotides read TGCGCCAGCAGCCAAGGGGGGACTAGCGGGAGAATCGCAGATACGCAGTATTTT.

This sequence joins TRBV2 and TRBJ1-3; TRBD1 matches at 7 bases. This CDR3 is 18 amino acids long. With 0 bases clipped from V and 0 bases from J, the junction kept 8 bases outside the gene matches. Germline assignment: CDR1 SNHLY and CDR2 FYNNEI. This CDR3 is CASSEAVGTVSSGNTIYF. CDR3 nucleotides: TGTGCCAGCAGTGAAGCTGTCGGGACAGTGAGCTCTGGAAACACCATATATTTT.

The CDR3 here is CASSLAGVGINNEQFF. CDR3 nucleotides: TGTGCCAGCAGCTTGGCGGGGGTCGGGATTAACAATGAGCAGTTCTTC. This chain uses TRBV5-6 with TRBJ2-1; D is possibly TRBD2 (6 bases). The V end lost 0 bases, the J end lost 5 bases, and 15 bases lay between the germline ends. CDR3 size: 16 residues. Per the germline V gene, CDR1 is SGHDT and CDR2 is YYEEEE.

The CDR3 here is CASSQASGGNTIYF. The CDR3, as DNA: TGTGCCAGCAGCCAAGCGTCCGGGGGAAACACCATATATTTT. V usage is TRBV4-2 and J usage is TRBJ1-3, with no clear D. The CDR3 extends over 14 amino acids. Germline V gene data show CDR1 as LGHNA and CDR2 as YNFKEQ. V was trimmed by 1 base and J by 4 bases, leaving 8 bases between them.

The chain carries TRBV7-2 and TRBJ1-2; no definite D call. CDR3 length: 14 amino acids. Trimming stripped 1 base from V and 4 bases from J, with 10 bases between. CDR1 is SGHTA, CDR2 FQGNSA, per germline. The CDR3 nucleotides are TGTGCCAGCAGCTTAGGGCACAGCTTCTATGGCTACACCTTC. It is translated as CASSLGHSFYGYTF. Together with reference TRBV7-2 and TRBJ1-2, the CDR3 gives the full variable domain: GAGVSQSPSNKVTEKGKDVELRCDPISGHTALYWYRQSLGQGLEFLIYFQGNSAPDKSGLPSDRFSAERTGGSVSTLTIQRTQQEDSAVYLCASSLGHSFYGYTFGSGTRLTVV.

V gene TRBV7-8 combines with J gene TRBJ1-5; TRBD1 aligns across 12 bases. CDR3 length: 17 residues. CDR1 SGHVS and CDR2 FQNEAQ come from the germline V gene. The V gene end was trimmed by 5 bases and the J gene end by 6 bases; junction bases not matched to a gene: 11. The CDR3 region is CASSRLGTGGLAQPQHF. CDR3 coding DNA: TGTGCCAGCAGCCGGTTGGGGACAGGGGGCTTAGCTCAGCCCCAGCATTTT.

The CDR3 DNA sequence: TGCAGCGTTGAAGCTAGCGGGAGATTGAGGGAGTACTTC. Protein sequence: CSVEASGRLREYF. The gene calls are TRBV29-1 and TRBJ2-7; TRBD2 agrees at 10 bases. The J segment lost 11 bases and the V segment lost 1 base, leaving 8 bases of the junction unmatched. CDR1 is SQVTM and CDR2 is ANQGSEA in the germline V gene. The CDR3 has 13 residues.

The chain has TRBV9 and TRBJ1-2; D may be TRBD1 (5 bases). The germline CDR1 and CDR2 sequences are SGDLS and YYNGEE. This CDR3 is 14 amino acids long. Trimming shortened V by 3 bases and J by 6 bases, and 15 bases separated the two germline ends. The CDR3 DNA is TGTGCCAGCAGCGCTTACGGGACTCTCAATGGCTACACCTTC. As protein: CASSAYGTLNGYTF.

This clone was counted a single time. DNA of the CDR3: TGTGCCAGCAGTGAAGCTGCTAGCGGGGGCCAAGAGACCCAGTACTTC. This encodes CASSEAASGGQETQYF. This chain joins TRBV6-1 and TRBJ2-5; TRBD2 matches at 10 bases. Losses at the gene ends were 0 bases for V and 1 base for J; bases not matched to a gene: 2. Germline-derived CDR1 and CDR2 are MNHNS and SASEGT. CDR3 length: 16 amino acids.

The rearrangement uses TRBV7-8 and TRBJ2-2; TRBD2 agrees at 12 bases. Germline V gene sequence: CDR1 SGHVS, CDR2 FQNEAQ. The CDR3 length is 12 residues. The CDR3: CSSGRGPGELFF. The CDR3 DNA sequence: TGTTCTAGCGGGAGGGGGCCCGGGGAGCTGTTTTTT.

The chain carries TRBV9 and TRBJ2-3, with D perhaps TRBD2 (6 bases). The germline gives CDR1 SGDLS, CDR2 YYNGEE. V was shortened by 1 base and J by 1 base, with 16 bases between the two germline ends. The length of the CDR3 is 17 residues. CDR3 residues: CASSVLDSGARTDTQYF. CDR3 nucleotides: TGTGCCAGCAGCGTATTAGATAGCGGAGCTCGCACAGATACGCAGTATTTT.

This chain links TRBV18 with TRBJ1-2; a possible D gene is TRBD1 (5 bases). The CDR3 has 14 amino acids. CDR1 is KGHSH and CDR2 is LQKENI in the germline V gene. Trimming stripped 3 bases from V and 2 bases from J, with 10 bases between. Here the CDR3 reads CASSPSRGNYGYTF. In DNA, the CDR3 is TGTGCCAGCTCACCCAGCCGGGGGAACTATGGCTACACCTTC.

This rearrangement joins TRBV7-2 to TRBJ1-3, with 8 bases aligning to TRBD1. Per germline, CDR1 SGHTA and CDR2 FQGNSA. V lost 5 bases and J lost 4; bases outside the gene matches: 7. This CDR3 region has 15 residues. The DNA for the CDR3 is TGTGCCAGCAGCCTCGGACAGGGCAACGGAAACACCATATATTTT. Residues: CASSLGQGNGNTIYF.

This chain's CDR3 is CASSDLLSGTGELFF. As DNA, the CDR3 is TGTGCCAGCAGTGATTTGCTGTCCGGGACCGGGGAGCTGTTTTTT. The chain combines TRBV2 with TRBJ2-2; D is undetermined. Germline lookup yields CDR1 SNHLY and CDR2 FYNNEI. This CDR3 region has 15 residues. Trimming stripped 3 bases from V and 5 bases from J, with 13 bases between. Together with reference TRBV2 and TRBJ2-2, the CDR3 gives the full variable domain: EPEVTQTPSHQVTQMGQEVILRCVPISNHLYFYWYRQILGQKVEFLVSFYNNEISEKSEIFDDQFSVERPDGSNFTLKIRSTKLEDSAMYFCASSDLLSGTGELFFGEGSRLTVL.

This clone was detected once. V usage is TRBV30 and J usage is TRBJ1-2, with a possible D match to TRBD1 (6 bases). Trimming pared 3 bases from V and 7 bases from J, leaving 21 bases between. The germline V gene has CDR1 GTSNPN and CDR2 SVGIG (reference sequence). This CDR3 has 15 amino acids. In nucleotides, the CDR3 is TGTGCCTGGAGAGACACAGGGTTGGGTTTGGCTGGCTACACCTTC. Protein: CAWRDTGLGLAGYTF.

This chain joins TRBV12-3 or TRBV12-4 and TRBJ2-7; maybe TRBD2 (6 bases). V shed 3 bases and J shed 0 bases, with 6 bases lying between them. The CDR3 consists of 13 residues. The CDR3 region is CASSLRDSYEQYF. DNA of the CDR3: TGTGCCAGCAGTTTGCGGGACTCCTACGAGCAGTACTTC.

CDR3 sequence reads: CAWRLPGDTEAFF. DNA for the CDR3: TGTGCCTGGCGCCTTCCAGGGGACACTGAAGCTTTCTTT. The rearrangement joins TRBV30 to TRBJ1-1; the D gene is possibly TRBD1 (6 bases). CDR1 is GTSNPN and CDR2 is SVGIG in the germline V gene (reference sequence). The CDR3 consists of 13 residues. Trimming removed 5 bases from V and 3 bases from J, with 13 bases in between.